These 18 T cell receptor beta chains were all obtained from the same sample, sequenced in a study of blood T cells in healthy people across ages. Sample-barcoded 5' priming and a J-beta primer mix drove a second PCR of about 6 to 12 cycles. TCRdb itself ran the 5' RACE reads through MiXCR, one entry per CDR3 protein. The table includes about 1.7 million distinct CDR3 sequences, 28% detected once. Specimen: blood. These receptors were collected from a woman aged 25-40 years in good health.

This clonotype has more than one count but fewer than ten. This sequence joins TRBV20-1 and TRBJ1-1; TRBD1 matches 12 bases. Germline V gives CDR1 DFQATT, CDR2 SNEGSKA (reference sequence). This CDR3 comprises 16 residues. Germline trimming cut 3 bases from V and 12 bases from J; bases unmatched to any gene: 17. The CDR3 DNA sequence: TGCAGTGCTAGGGGGACAGGGGGCTCGATAAGGTTACGGCCTTTCTTT. Translated: CSARGTGGSIRLRPFF.

V usage is TRBV10-2 and J usage is TRBJ1-5; 9 nucleotides align to TRBD1. The J segment lost 5 bases and the V segment lost 6 bases, leaving 2 bases of the junction unmatched. The length of the CDR3 is 13 residues. Per germline, CDR1 WSHSY and CDR2 SAAADI. This CDR3 reads CASRTGGHQPQHF. Written as DNA, the CDR3 is TGCGCCAGCAGGACAGGGGGTCATCAGCCCCAGCATTTT.

Of note for this clonotype: The junction shows a germline mismatch at one end, possibly a read error. V and J are TRBV6-1 and TRBJ1-5; 8 bases are shared with TRBD1. The CDR3 covers 19 residues. CDR1 is MNHNS, CDR2 SASEGT, per germline. This CDR3 is CVSSDQGARVFHSNQPQHF. CDR3 nucleotide sequence: TGTGTCAGCAGTGACCAGGGGGCTAGGGTGTTTCATAGCAATCAGCCCCAGCATTTT.

This clonotype was seen a handful of times. The chain couples TRBV20-1 to TRBJ2-1, with TRBD2 as a possible D gene (6 bases). The CDR3 totals 16 residues. Per the germline V gene, CDR1 is DFQATT and CDR2 is SNEGSKA (reference sequence). V was clipped by 0 bases and J by 1 base, with 13 bases between them. CDR3 protein: CSARDLASVSYNEQFF. Here the CDR3 DNA reads TGCAGTGCTAGAGATCTCGCTAGCGTGTCCTACAATGAGCAGTTCTTC.

As concerns this clonotype: One junction end disagrees with the germline gene, perhaps due to a read error. The rearrangement joins TRBV2 to TRBJ2-3; D might be TRBD2 (5 bases). The CDR3 sequence is 13 residues long. CDR1 is SNHLY, CDR2 FYNNEI, per germline. CDR3 region: CASTVEGPDAQYF. CDR3 DNA sequence: TGTGCCAGCACGGTAGAGGGCCCAGATGCGCAGTATTTT.

This clonotype was counted ten times or more. V and J are TRBV4-3 and TRBJ1-1, with D unclear. Germline CDR1 LGHNA, CDR2 YSLEER. This CDR3 contains 14 residues. V was pared by 0 bases and J by 9 bases, with 14 bases between. The CDR3 reads CASSQESSDQKAFF. The DNA for the CDR3 is TGCGCCAGCAGCCAAGAATCGTCAGACCAGAAAGCTTTCTTT.

This chain connects TRBV27 to TRBJ2-7; the match to TRBD1 covers 8 bases. This CDR3 is built from 14 residues. The V gene's germline CDR1 is MNHEY and CDR2 SMNVEV (reference sequence). The junction had 8 bases not matched to a gene; V was cut back by 5 bases and J by 5 bases. The CDR3 is CASSTRNRGNEQYF. Here the CDR3 DNA reads TGTGCCAGCAGTACACGAAACAGGGGGAACGAGCAGTACTTC.

This clonotype was seen ten or more times. The chain couples TRBV5-1 to TRBJ2-1; D call uncertain. CDR3 length: 14 residues. Per the germline V gene, CDR1 is SGHRS and CDR2 is YFSETQ. Trimming left V 7 bases short and J 0 bases short, with 11 bases between. The CDR3 region is CASAAGNSYNEQFF. The CDR3 nucleotides are TGCGCCAGCGCGGCTGGGAACTCCTACAATGAGCAGTTCTTC.

V gene TRBV6-6 combines with J gene TRBJ2-2, with a tentative D call TRBD1 (7 bases). Trimming took 4 bases from V and 3 from J, leaving 12 bases between them. Germline V gene lookup returns CDR1 MNHNY and CDR2 SVGAGI (reference sequence). CDR3 length: 15 residues. CDR3 nucleotides: TGTGCCAGCAGTTTTCAGGGGGGCGACACCGGGGAGCTGTTTTTT. Translating it yields CASSFQGGDTGELFF.

The rearrangement links TRBV20-1 to TRBJ1-2, with 7 bases matching TRBD1. The V gene end was trimmed by 1 base and the J gene end by 2 bases; junction bases not matched to a gene: 7. The CDR3 length is 15 residues. CDR1 is DFQATT and CDR2 is SNEGSKA in the germline V gene (reference sequence). CDR3 residues: CSARGPRGGNYGYTF. The CDR3 DNA follows: TGCAGTGCTAGAGGTCCCAGGGGGGGCAACTATGGCTACACCTTC.

The table lists this clonotype with many counts. An end of the junction does not agree with germline; a read error may underlie this. The chain is built from TRBV5-1 and TRBJ2-5, with 7 bases matching TRBD2. Per the germline V gene, CDR1 is SGHRS and CDR2 is YFSETQ. The CDR3 has 15 amino acids. The CDR3 region is CASSLGSGRQETQYF. The CDR3, as DNA: TGTGCCAGCAGCTTGGGGTCCGGGAGGCAAGAGACCCAGTACTTC. The full variable domain, rest sourced from reference TRBV5-1 and TRBJ2-5, is KAGVTQTPRYLIKTRGQQVTLSCSPISGHRSVSWYQQTPGQGLQFLFEYFSETQRNKGNFPGRFSGRQFSNSRSEMNVSTLELGDSALYLCASSLGSGRQETQYFGPGTRLLVL.

The chain recombines TRBV20-1 with TRBJ2-5; possibly TRBD2 for D (6 bases). The J call may be incorrect, as the DNA end agrees better with TRBJ2-7. In germline, CDR1 is DFQATT, CDR2 SNEGSKA (reference sequence). CDR3 length: 14 residues. CDR3 nucleotides: TGCAGTGCTGGCCCATTAGCGGCACCCTACGAGCAGTACTTC. This encodes CSAGPLAAPYEQYF.

The rearrangement links TRBV18 to TRBJ2-3; no definite D call. CDR3 size: 17 residues. The germline V gene has CDR1 KGHSH and CDR2 LQKENI. V dropped 6 bases and J dropped 1 base, with 20 bases sitting between them. CDR3 sequence: CASSLLGLPRRTDTQYF. As DNA, the CDR3 is TGTGCCAGCTCTCTCCTAGGGCTCCCACGTCGCACAGATACGCAGTATTTT.

Ten or more counts support this clonotype. The chain's CDR3 is CASSLVLATAYEQYF. The CDR3 bases are TGTGCCAGCAGCTTAGTCCTCGCCACAGCCTACGAGCAGTACTTC. The chain links TRBV7-2 to TRBJ2-7; D ambiguous. Germline V gives CDR1 SGHTA, CDR2 FQGNSA. The length of the CDR3 is 15 residues. Trimming removed 1 base at V and 2 bases at J, with 12 bases between.

This clonotype occurred a few times. DNA of the CDR3: TGTGCTAGTGGTTTGGTAACGGGCGTGGCGAATGAGCAGTTCTTC. Protein product: CASGLVTGVANEQFF. The chain joins TRBV12-5 to TRBJ2-1; D is unresolved. CDR3 length: 15 residues. Trimming removed 0 bases from V and 7 bases from J, with 13 bases in between. Germline V gene data show CDR1 as LGHNT and CDR2 as FRNRAP.

The chain has TRBV7-2 and TRBJ1-3, with TRBD1 matching over 11 bases. V was clipped by 5 bases and J by 7 bases; unmatched bases: 4. The CDR3 sequence is 14 residues long. CDR1 is SGHTA, CDR2 FQGNSA, per germline. CDR3 bases: TGTGCCAGCAGCACCCGGGACAGGGGGAACACCATATATTTT. Protein product: CASSTRDRGNTIYF. The complete variable domain, with remaining parts taken from reference TRBV7-2 and TRBJ1-3, reads GAGVSQSPSNKVTEKGKDVELRCDPISGHTALYWYRQSLGQGLEFLIYFQGNSAPDKSGLPSDRFSAERTGGSVSTLTIQRTQQEDSAVYLCASSTRDRGNTIYFGEGSWLTVV.

Only a few counts were recorded for this clonotype. The chain carries TRBV14 and TRBJ2-1; D unclear. This CDR3 comprises 14 residues. The V gene lost 0 bases and the J gene lost 9 bases, with 12 bases spanning the gap. Germline V gives CDR1 SGHDN, CDR2 FVKESK. In DNA form, the CDR3 reads TGTGCCAGCAGCCAAGAAGCGAGCAGCATTGAGCAGTTCTTC. Translating gives CASSQEASSIEQFF.

This rearrangement joins TRBV29-1 to TRBJ2-7, with 10 bases lining up with TRBD1. The CDR3 is made up of 14 amino acids. V was pared by 8 bases and J by 2 bases, with 9 bases of the junction left unmatched. Germline assignment: CDR1 SQVTM and CDR2 ANQGSEA. The CDR3 sequence is CSIARGQGPYEQYF. The CDR3 DNA follows: TGCAGCATTGCGAGGGGACAGGGGCCCTACGAGCAGTACTTC.